A selection of T cell receptor beta chains follows, all from one sample in a study of ipilimumab plus nivolumab after autologous stem cell transplantation. This table comes from immunoSEQ multiplex PCR, and its TCRdb copy is limited to in-frame clones, with some not included. In the table there are about 43,000 clones, roughly 88% of which are singletons. The sample was PBMCs, taken in a trial of ipilimumab plus nivolumab as post-transplant consolidation. The receptors derive from a male donor with multiple myeloma. CDR3s include the opening cysteine and the closing phenylalanine or tryptophan. The order of the fields is D gene, clone size, V gene, J gene, CDR3 protein, CDR3 DNA. The D gene is left open where the match is weak. Only some rows state a clone size, as once, few, many or a class for expanded clones.

d_call: TRBD1
clone_size: NA
v_call: TRBV19
j_call: TRBJ1-4
cdr3_aa: CASGGQANEKLFF
cdr3_nt: TGTGCCAGTGGGGGACAGGCTAATGAAAAACTGTTTTTT

d_call: NA
clone_size: NA
v_call: TRBV7-9
j_call: TRBJ2-5
cdr3_aa: CASSFTGFRQYF
cdr3_nt: TGTGCCAGCAGCTTCACAGGGTTCCGGCAGTACTTC

d_call: NA
clone_size: NA
v_call: TRBV7-4
j_call: TRBJ1-4
cdr3_aa: CASSPKVGQSQEKLFF
cdr3_nt: TGTGCCAGCAGCCCCAAGGTCGGACAGAGCCAAGAAAAACTGTTTTTT

d_call: TRBD2
clone_size: NA
v_call: TRBV10-3
j_call: TRBJ2-3
cdr3_aa: CAIRGTSGGPAGTQYF
cdr3_nt: TGTGCCATCAGGGGGACTAGCGGGGGGCCGGCAGGCACGCAGTATTTT

d_call: TRBD2
clone_size: once
v_call: TRBV7-2
j_call: TRBJ2-3
cdr3_aa: CASSAGLAGGTDTQYF
cdr3_nt: TGTGCCAGCAGCGCCGGACTAGCGGGGGGGACAGATACGCAGTATTTT

d_call: NA
clone_size: NA
v_call: TRBV7-9
j_call: TRBJ2-2
cdr3_aa: CASSLLRGATGELFF
cdr3_nt: TGTGCCAGCAGCTTACTCAGGGGGGCCACCGGGGAGCTGTTTTTT

d_call: NA
clone_size: NA
v_call: TRBV4-1
j_call: TRBJ1-2
cdr3_aa: CASSQGTTTGYGYTF
cdr3_nt: TGCGCCAGCAGCCAAGGTACTACAACAGGTTATGGCTACACCTTC

d_call: TRBD1
clone_size: once
v_call: TRBV4-1
j_call: TRBJ2-4
cdr3_aa: CASSRFRGRISQNIQYF
cdr3_nt: TGCGCCAGCAGCCGCTTCAGGGGGCGGATCTCTCAAAACATTCAGTACTTC

d_call: NA
clone_size: NA
v_call: TRBV7-2
j_call: TRBJ2-3
cdr3_aa: CASSEQGTSTDTQYF
cdr3_nt: TGTGCCAGCAGCGAACAGGGTACGAGCACAGATACGCAGTATTTT

d_call: TRBD2
clone_size: once
v_call: TRBV4-3
j_call: TRBJ2-2
cdr3_aa: CASSRGTSGVHGELFF
cdr3_nt: TGCGCCAGCAGCCGGGGGACTAGCGGGGTTCATGGGGAGCTGTTTTTT

d_call: TRBD1
clone_size: NA
v_call: TRBV27
j_call: TRBJ2-4
cdr3_aa: CASSLRDRGAKNIQYF
cdr3_nt: TGTGCCAGCAGTTTAAGGGACAGGGGAGCCAAAAACATTCAGTACTTC

d_call: TRBD1
clone_size: NA
v_call: TRBV6-1
j_call: TRBJ2-5
cdr3_aa: CASSLSGGETQYF
cdr3_nt: TGTGCCAGCAGCCTATCAGGGGGTGAGACCCAGTACTTC

d_call: NA
clone_size: NA
v_call: TRBV15
j_call: TRBJ2-7
cdr3_aa: CATSRVRGSYEQYF
cdr3_nt: TGTGCCACCAGCAGAGTCAGGGGATCCTACGAGCAGTACTTC

d_call: NA
clone_size: NA
v_call: TRBV23-1
j_call: TRBJ2-7
cdr3_aa: CASSPRAASGDEQYF
cdr3_nt: TGCGCCAGCAGCCCCCGGGCGGCGAGTGGCGACGAGCAGTACTTC

d_call: TRBD1
clone_size: NA
v_call: TRBV28
j_call: TRBJ2-3
cdr3_aa: CASSFVDRVNADTQYF
cdr3_nt: TGTGCCAGCAGTTTTGTGGACAGGGTAAATGCAGATACGCAGTATTTT

d_call: NA
clone_size: NA
v_call: TRBV6-5
j_call: TRBJ2-7
cdr3_aa: CASSQLRGEQYF
cdr3_nt: TGTGCCAGCAGCCAGTTGAGGGGCGAGCAGTACTTC

d_call: NA
clone_size: NA
v_call: TRBV28
j_call: TRBJ1-2
cdr3_aa: CASSRQTYGYTF
cdr3_nt: TGTGCCAGCAGTCGACAGACCTATGGCTACACCTTC

d_call: NA
clone_size: NA
v_call: TRBV9
j_call: TRBJ1-2
cdr3_aa: CASSVGGPSANYGYTF
cdr3_nt: TGTGCCAGCAGCGTAGGGGGACCGTCCGCTAACTATGGCTACACCTTC

d_call: NA
clone_size: few
v_call: TRBV5-1
j_call: TRBJ2-3
cdr3_aa: CASSSRGVITDTQYF
cdr3_nt: TGCGCCAGCTCATCGAGAGGGGTAATCACAGATACGCAGTATTTT

d_call: NA
clone_size: few
v_call: TRBV5-1
j_call: TRBJ1-1
cdr3_aa: CASSLTSPNTEAFF
cdr3_nt: TGCGCCAGCAGCTTGACGTCCCCAAACACTGAAGCTTTCTTT

d_call: TRBD1
clone_size: NA
v_call: TRBV30
j_call: TRBJ2-7
cdr3_aa: CAWADRGSGLREQYF
cdr3_nt: TGTGCCTGGGCGGACAGGGGGAGTGGGCTACGGGAGCAGTACTTC